In this sample, the clone carrying this TCR beta chain turned up many times. Its antigen is unknown. This entry is derived from a study of blood T cells in healthy people across ages. The overall study: Per every two T cells, about one barcoded beta molecule was captured by template switching.

The study, taken as a whole, reports: Among long-lived donors, naive CD4+ cells were more numerous and diversity higher than in aged donors. TCR beta diversity, measured per million T cells, fell in a roughly linear way with age.

Germline values: CDR1 SQVTM, CDR2 ANQGSEA. V lost 3 bases and J lost 1, with 5 bases in between. There are 12 residues in the CDR3. A J-beta primer mix and a sample-barcoded 5' primer were used in a second PCR of roughly 6 to 11 cycles. The template-switch adaptor, which had 12 random nucleotides, put a tag on each cDNA molecule. TCRdb ran MiXCR on the 5' RACE reads and lists one entry per CDR3 protein. Among 1.5 million to 2 million distinct CDR3 sequences, about 39% were seen once, and the ten largest hold about 23%. The sample comprised blood. The chain links TRBV29-1 to TRBJ2-3; D remains unclear. This clonotype was obtained from a human donor in good health. CDR3 residues: CSVDDGTDTQYF. CDR3 bases: TGCAGCGTTGATGATGGCACAGATACGCAGTATTTT.